This T cell receptor (beta chain) was captured in a study of graft-versus-host responses after intestinal transplantation. Regarding this clone: The antigen is unknown.

The data were produced by immunoSEQ multiplex PCR, yet TCRdb's version contains in-frame clones alone and is incomplete. Of 100,000 or so clones listed, 87% are singletons. The CDR3 consists of 14 residues. V lost 5 bases and J 11 bases, leaving 19 bases between the germline ends. Looked up from germline, CDR1 is MNHNS and CDR2 is SASEGT. Specimen: unstimulated CD4+ T cells sorted from spleen or lymph node cells, collected before transplant. This chain uses TRBV6-1 with TRBJ1-5; tentatively, D is TRBD1 (6 bases). The TCR was taken from a human donor who was the organ donor for an intestinal transplant. The CDR3 nucleotides read TGTGCCAGCAGTATGACAGGCCCACAGTTGGCCCAGCATTTT. Translating it yields CASSMTGPQLAQHF.